This T cell receptor (beta chain) was sequenced for a study of human T cells and chemical hapten exposure. As for the study in general: 2% DPC applied to a 2 cm by 2 cm arm area sensitized donors. Minor pooled library volume differences mainly drove per-sample TCR yield variation.

This clonotype was seen only a few times. V shed 6 bases, J shed 5 bases, and the junction held 8 bases outside the gene matches. Germline CDR1 is MNHEY and CDR2 is SMNVEV (reference sequence). The CDR3 contains 14 residues. Time point reported: pre-sensitization, week 0. Regarding treatment: therapeutic diphenylcyclopropenone sensitization with weekly scalp DPC. Staff drew blood before applying each patch test. Unfractionated whole blood was the source of the extracted total RNA. In TCRdb, the RACE reads were re-called with MiXCR into one record per CDR3 protein. The table records a few hundred thousand distinct CDR3 sequences, 4.5% to 5.5% of them present only once.

The chain couples TRBV27 to TRBJ2-7, with TRBD1 identical over 9 bases. The source was whole blood, collected in connection with sensitization to the hapten diphenylcyclopropenone (DPC). This sequence originates from a woman aged 18-30 years with alopecia areata. Some clones in this sample may be carry-over from other donors' samples. As DNA, the CDR3 is TGTGCCAGCAGCCGGACAGGGGACTTCGACGAGCAGTACTTC. Amino acid sequence: CASSRTGDFDEQYF.